Below are 6 T cell receptor beta chains sequenced from a single sample in a study of CD8+ T cells in alopecia areata. Documented treatment: oral pan-JAK inhibitor, 5-10 mg twice daily. Extraction of RNA preceded its reverse transcription into cDNA, which served as the sequencing template. Measured with immunoSEQ multiplex PCR; TCRdb has only the in-frame clones, and not every one. The data hold roughly 210,000 clones, with 40% to 55% observed a single time. The sample consisted of CD4+ T cells sorted from blood, taken at roughly week 36, from a patient treated with tofacitinib. The receptors come from a human donor with alopecia areata.

This clone was counted a few times. J is TRBJ1-1 and V is TRBV5-1; TRBD1 matches 7 bases. The CDR3 has 15 residues. With 1 base clipped from V and 2 bases from J, the junction kept 5 bases outside the gene matches. Germline assignment: CDR1 SGHRS and CDR2 YFSETQ. CDR3: CASSLMGTANTEAFF. The CDR3 DNA sequence: TGCGCCAGCAGCTTGATGGGGACAGCAAACACTGAAGCTTTCTTT.

The gene calls are TRBV4-1 and TRBJ2-5, with TRBD2 identical over 7 bases. The CDR3 covers 16 residues. V was pared by 1 base and J by 3 bases, with 8 bases of the junction left unmatched. CDR1 and CDR2 (germline): MGHRA, YSYEKL. Here the CDR3 reads CASSQGLAGVKETQYF. CDR3 coding DNA: TGCGCCAGCAGCCAAGGTCTCGCGGGAGTAAAAGAGACCCAGTACTTC.

This clone has more than one count but fewer than ten. The chain's CDR3 is CASSQVLRLAGVNEQFF. DNA of the CDR3: TGCGCCAGCAGCCAAGTCCTCCGACTAGCGGGAGTTAATGAGCAGTTCTTC. V usage is TRBV4-1 and J usage is TRBJ2-1; 12 bases fit TRBD2. The CDR3 has 17 amino acids. CDR1 is MGHRA, CDR2 YSYEKL, per germline. V was pared by 1 base and J by 7 bases, with 8 bases of the junction left unmatched.

V is TRBV9 and J is TRBJ2-2, with 8 bases aligning to TRBD2. J was trimmed by 5 bases and V by 2 bases; bases with no gene match: 8. Germline V gives CDR1 SGDLS, CDR2 YYNGEE. This CDR3 contains 16 residues. This CDR3 is CASSVGGSGTTGELFF. The DNA of the CDR3 is TGTGCCAGCAGCGTGGGTGGTAGCGGGACTACCGGGGAGCTGTTTTTT.

The genes are TRBV29-1 and TRBJ1-2; 9 bases are a match to TRBD1. The V gene end was trimmed by 3 bases and the J gene end by 7 bases; junction bases not matched to a gene: 6. CDR1 and CDR2 from the germline V gene are SQVTM and ANQGSEA. The CDR3 is made up of 13 amino acids. Written as DNA, the CDR3 is TGCAGCGTTGAGGGACAGGGAGCGTCTGGCTACACCTTC. It specifies CSVEGQGASGYTF.

The chain combines TRBV5-4 with TRBJ2-3; a weak D match, TRBD2 (6 bases). Germline V lookup: CDR1 SGHNT, CDR2 YYREEE (reference sequence). There are 14 residues in the CDR3. V gave up 1 base and J gave up 6 bases, with 12 bases separating them. The CDR3 loop reads CASSLRGVSDTQYF. The CDR3 DNA reads TGTGCCAGCAGCTTGCGCGGGGTCAGTGATACGCAGTATTTT.